A selection of T cell receptor beta chains follows, all from one sample in a study of PD-L1 blockade in urothelial cancer. Clones were sequenced by immunoSEQ multiplex PCR, and TCRdb holds only the in-frame ones, with some missing. In the table there are 65,000 to 90,000 clones, 84% of which are singletons. Specimen: PBMCs, collected around atezolizumab (anti-PD-L1) treatment. The receptors were gathered from a woman in her sixties or seventies with urothelial cancer. Both conserved end residues are part of each CDR3. The D gene is left open where the match is weak. The size of a clone is reported for some rows only, either as once, few or many, or as a class for expanded clones.

V gene: TRBV9; D gene: TRBD1; J gene: TRBJ1-1; clone size: -; CDR3 protein: CASSGRRDSLNTEAFF; CDR3 DNA: TGTGCCAGCAGCGGTCGCCGGGACAGCCTCAACACTGAAGCTTTCTTT
V gene: TRBV28; D gene: -; J gene: TRBJ2-1; clone size: -; CDR3 protein: CASRDTFQGNEQFF; CDR3 DNA: TGTGCCAGCAGAGATACTTTCCAGGGGAATGAGCAGTTCTTC
V gene: TRBV5-1; D gene: TRBD2; J gene: TRBJ2-5; clone size: once; CDR3 protein: CASSQGLAPQETQYF; CDR3 DNA: TGCGCCAGCAGCCAGGGACTAGCGCCTCAAGAGACCCAGTACTTC
V gene: TRBV19; D gene: TRBD1; J gene: TRBJ1-2; clone size: -; CDR3 protein: CASSSPRDSYYGYTF; CDR3 DNA: TGTGCCAGTAGTAGTCCCCGGGACAGCTACTATGGCTACACCTTC
V gene: TRBV5-6; D gene: -; J gene: TRBJ1-1; clone size: -; CDR3 protein: CASSLADRRDTEAFF; CDR3 DNA: TGTGCCAGCAGCTTGGCCGACAGAAGGGACACTGAAGCTTTCTTT
V gene: TRBV30; D gene: TRBD1; J gene: TRBJ1-1; clone size: -; CDR3 protein: CAWNVLGTGFSTEAFF; CDR3 DNA: TGTGCCTGGAACGTTCTCGGGACAGGGTTTAGCACTGAAGCTTTCTTT
V gene: TRBV29-1; D gene: TRBD2; J gene: TRBJ2-1; clone size: -; CDR3 protein: CSVESLSGGGGWPYNEQFF; CDR3 DNA: TGCAGCGTTGAAAGCCTTAGCGGGGGGGGCGGCTGGCCCTACAATGAGCAGTTCTTC
V gene: TRBV5-6; D gene: -; J gene: TRBJ1-4; clone size: -; CDR3 protein: CASSATGRANEKLFF; CDR3 DNA: TGTGCCAGCAGCGCAACAGGGCGAGCTAATGAAAAACTGTTTTTT
V gene: TRBV7-2; D gene: TRBD1; J gene: TRBJ1-2; clone size: once; CDR3 protein: CASSLWGSTGNGYTF; CDR3 DNA: TGTGCCAGCAGCTTATGGGGATCGACAGGGAATGGCTACACCTTC
V gene: TRBV18; D gene: TRBD2; J gene: TRBJ2-1; clone size: -; CDR3 protein: CASSPFAGVDYNEQFF; CDR3 DNA: TGTGCCAGCTCACCATTCGCGGGGGTGGACTACAATGAGCAGTTCTTC
V gene: TRBV7-2; D gene: TRBD1; J gene: TRBJ1-2; clone size: few; CDR3 protein: CASSSGQGYGYTF; CDR3 DNA: TGTGCCAGCAGCTCCGGACAGGGCTATGGCTACACCTTC
V gene: TRBV28; D gene: TRBD1; J gene: TRBJ2-5; clone size: -; CDR3 protein: CASSSGQGEQETQYF; CDR3 DNA: TGTGCCAGCAGTTCGGGACAGGGGGAACAAGAGACCCAGTACTTC
V gene: TRBV5-4; D gene: -; J gene: TRBJ1-1; clone size: -; CDR3 protein: CASSGRGNTEAFF; CDR3 DNA: TGTGCCAGCAGCGGAAGGGGGAACACTGAAGCTTTCTTT
V gene: TRBV27; D gene: -; J gene: TRBJ2-7; clone size: -; CDR3 protein: CASPRRVTVYEQYF; CDR3 DNA: TGTGCCAGCCCCCGGCGGGTGACGGTCTACGAGCAGTACTTC
V gene: TRBV7-2; D gene: -; J gene: TRBJ1-4; clone size: -; CDR3 protein: CASSPLQGYEKLFF; CDR3 DNA: TGTGCCAGCAGCCCTCTACAGGGTTATGAAAAACTGTTTTTT
V gene: TRBV18; D gene: -; J gene: TRBJ2-7; clone size: once; CDR3 protein: CASSPPGAIGYEQYF; CDR3 DNA: TGTGCCAGCTCACCACCGGGGGCGATAGGGTACGAGCAGTACTTC
V gene: TRBV9; D gene: -; J gene: TRBJ2-7; clone size: once; CDR3 protein: CASSVEGQVGREQYF; CDR3 DNA: TGTGCCAGCAGCGTAGAGGGGCAGGTTGGACGCGAGCAGTACTTC
V gene: TRBV28; D gene: -; J gene: TRBJ2-3; clone size: -; CDR3 protein: CASSTNSGAGDTQYF; CDR3 DNA: TGTGCCAGCAGCACTAATTCAGGGGCTGGAGATACGCAGTATTTT
V gene: TRBV28; D gene: -; J gene: TRBJ2-7; clone size: -; CDR3 protein: CASSLPSRYEQYF; CDR3 DNA: TGTGCCAGCAGTTTGCCGAGCCGCTACGAGCAGTACTTC
V gene: TRBV6-5; D gene: TRBD1; J gene: TRBJ2-7; clone size: -; CDR3 protein: CASSYSGTVSSYEQYF; CDR3 DNA: TGTGCCAGCAGTTACTCAGGGACAGTGAGCTCCTACGAGCAGTACTTC
V gene: TRBV6-5; D gene: -; J gene: TRBJ1-2; clone size: -; CDR3 protein: CASTPSQGLGGGYTF; CDR3 DNA: TGTGCCAGCACTCCTTCCCAGGGGCTGGGTGGTGGCTACACCTTC
V gene: TRBV2; D gene: TRBD1; J gene: TRBJ2-5; clone size: -; CDR3 protein: CASIGQGQETQYF; CDR3 DNA: TGTGCCAGCATTGGACAGGGCCAAGAGACCCAGTACTTC
V gene: TRBV19; D gene: -; J gene: TRBJ2-1; clone size: -; CDR3 protein: CASSMTGTGHEQFF; CDR3 DNA: TGTGCCAGTAGTATGACCGGGACTGGGCATGAGCAGTTCTTC
V gene: TRBV4-2; D gene: TRBD1; J gene: TRBJ2-7; clone size: once; CDR3 protein: CASSQGVIQGGLGEQYF; CDR3 DNA: TGTGCCAGCAGCCAAGGCGTAATACAGGGGGGACTGGGCGAGCAGTACTTC
V gene: TRBV5-5; D gene: -; J gene: TRBJ1-1; clone size: -; CDR3 protein: CASSLLGHQNTEAFF; CDR3 DNA: TGTGCCAGCAGCTTGTTGGGACACCAGAACACTGAAGCTTTCTTT
V gene: TRBV30; D gene: TRBD1; J gene: TRBJ2-6; clone size: -; CDR3 protein: CAWGQGFSGANVLTF; CDR3 DNA: TGTGCCTGGGGACAGGGTTTCTCTGGGGCCAACGTCCTGACTTTC
V gene: TRBV28; D gene: TRBD2; J gene: TRBJ2-3; clone size: -; CDR3 protein: CASNRALAGGTDTQYF; CDR3 DNA: TGTGCCAGCAACCGAGCGCTAGCGGGAGGCACAGATACGCAGTATTTT
V gene: TRBV18; D gene: -; J gene: TRBJ1-1; clone size: -; CDR3 protein: CASSPQVGPNTEAFF; CDR3 DNA: TGTGCCAGCTCCCCTCAGGTGGGCCCAAACACTGAAGCTTTCTTT
V gene: TRBV30; D gene: TRBD2; J gene: TRBJ2-2; clone size: -; CDR3 protein: CAWSGQRGGPGELFF; CDR3 DNA: TGTGCCTGGAGTGGCCAGCGGGGGGGCCCCGGGGAGCTGTTTTTT
V gene: TRBV19; D gene: TRBD1; J gene: TRBJ2-5; clone size: -; CDR3 protein: CASSISPGTGDRETQYF; CDR3 DNA: TGTGCCAGTAGTATTAGCCCCGGGACAGGAGATCGAGAGACCCAGTACTTC
V gene: TRBV5-6; D gene: TRBD2; J gene: TRBJ2-5; clone size: -; CDR3 protein: CASSRLAVLQETQYF; CDR3 DNA: TGTGCCAGCAGCCGCCTAGCGGTACTTCAAGAGACCCAGTACTTC
V gene: TRBV27; D gene: TRBD2; J gene: TRBJ2-1; clone size: -; CDR3 protein: CASWVAGVGEQFF; CDR3 DNA: TGTGCCAGCTGGGTAGCGGGAGTCGGTGAGCAGTTCTTC